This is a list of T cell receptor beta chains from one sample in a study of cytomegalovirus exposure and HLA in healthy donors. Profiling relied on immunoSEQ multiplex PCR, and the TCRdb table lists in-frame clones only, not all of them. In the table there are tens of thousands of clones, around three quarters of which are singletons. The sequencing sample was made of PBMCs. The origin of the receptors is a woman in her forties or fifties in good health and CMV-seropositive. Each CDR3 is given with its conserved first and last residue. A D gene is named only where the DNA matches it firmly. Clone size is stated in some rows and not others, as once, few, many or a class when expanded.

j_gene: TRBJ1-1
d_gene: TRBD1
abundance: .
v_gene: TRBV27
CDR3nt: TGTGCCAGCAGTTTATCGGGACAGGGGATGTGGGCTTTCTTT
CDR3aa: CASSLSGQGMWAFF

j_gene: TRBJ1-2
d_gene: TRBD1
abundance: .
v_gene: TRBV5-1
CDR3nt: TGCGCCAGCAGCTTGGGGGACAGGGGAGCTGGCTACACCTTC
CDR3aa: CASSLGDRGAGYTF

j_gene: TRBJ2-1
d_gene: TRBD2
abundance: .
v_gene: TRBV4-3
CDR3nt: TGCGCCAGCAGCCAAGATGGCGGGCTAGCGGGAGCCGGTGAGCAGTTCTTC
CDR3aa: CASSQDGGLAGAGEQFF

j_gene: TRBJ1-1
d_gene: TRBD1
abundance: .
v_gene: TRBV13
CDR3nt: TGTGCCAGCAGCCAAAAACAGGGGTCAATGAACACTGAAGCTTTCTTT
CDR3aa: CASSQKQGSMNTEAFF

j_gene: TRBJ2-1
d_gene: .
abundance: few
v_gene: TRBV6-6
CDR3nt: TGTGCCACCCGGGGGGGGGACAGGGAGAGGAATGAGCAGTTCTTC
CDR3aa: CATRGGDRERNEQFF

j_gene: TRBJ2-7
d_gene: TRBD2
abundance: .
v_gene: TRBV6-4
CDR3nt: TGTGCCAGCAGTGGACTAGCGGGGACGACCCACGAGCAGTACTTC
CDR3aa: CASSGLAGTTHEQYF

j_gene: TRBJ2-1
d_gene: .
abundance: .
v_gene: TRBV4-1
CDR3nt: TGCGCCACCAAACCGGACAGCCTAGGGAATGAGCAGTTCTTC
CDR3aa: CATKPDSLGNEQFF

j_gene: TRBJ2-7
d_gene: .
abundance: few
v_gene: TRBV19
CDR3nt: TGTGCCAGTCGAACCGGGAACTCCTACGAGCAGTACTTC
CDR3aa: CASRTGNSYEQYF

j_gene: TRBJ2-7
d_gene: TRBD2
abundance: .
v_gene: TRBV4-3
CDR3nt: TGCGCCAGCAGCCCGCTAGCGGGGACCCAGGGGGAGCAGTACTTC
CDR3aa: CASSPLAGTQGEQYF

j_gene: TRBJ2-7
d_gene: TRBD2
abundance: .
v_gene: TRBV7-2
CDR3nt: TGTGCCAGCAACGCGCGGGGACTAGCGGGAGTCAACGAGCAGTACTTC
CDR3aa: CASNARGLAGVNEQYF

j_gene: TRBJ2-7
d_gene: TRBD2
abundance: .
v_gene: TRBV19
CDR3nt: TGTGCCAGTAGCCCTGGCGGGAGCCGCTACGAGCAGTACTTC
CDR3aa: CASSPGGSRYEQYF

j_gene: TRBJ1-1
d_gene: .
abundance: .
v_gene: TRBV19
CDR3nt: TGTGCCAGTAGTGCCTCCGGCACTGAAGCTTTCTTT
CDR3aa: CASSASGTEAFF